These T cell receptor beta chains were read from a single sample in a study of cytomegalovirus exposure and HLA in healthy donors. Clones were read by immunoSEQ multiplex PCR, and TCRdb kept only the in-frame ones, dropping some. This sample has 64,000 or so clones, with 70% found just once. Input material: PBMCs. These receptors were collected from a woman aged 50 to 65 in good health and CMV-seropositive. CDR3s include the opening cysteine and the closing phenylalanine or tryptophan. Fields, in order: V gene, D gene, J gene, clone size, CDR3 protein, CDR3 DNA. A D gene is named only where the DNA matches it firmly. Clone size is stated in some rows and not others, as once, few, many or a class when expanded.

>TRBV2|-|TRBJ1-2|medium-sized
CASSEGLRSPNYGYTF
TGTGCCAGCAGTGAGGGGCTCCGGTCCCCCAACTATGGCTACACCTTC
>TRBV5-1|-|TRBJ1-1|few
CASNGGLGGNTEAFF
TGCGCCAGCAATGGGGGTCTCGGGGGGAACACTGAAGCTTTCTTT
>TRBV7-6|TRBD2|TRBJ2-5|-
CASSPRGLYSETQYF
TGTGCCAGCAGCCCGCGGGGACTATATTCGGAGACCCAGTACTTC
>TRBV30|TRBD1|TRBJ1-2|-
CAWTGQGDDGYTF
TGTGCCTGGACGGGACAGGGGGACGATGGCTACACCTTC
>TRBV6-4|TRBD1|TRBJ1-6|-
CASSVGTGLDSPLHF
TGTGCCAGCAGTGTTGGGACAGGGCTGGACTCACCCCTCCACTTT
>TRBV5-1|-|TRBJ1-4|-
CASSRLGTREEKLFF
TGCGCCAGCAGTAGGTTAGGGACAAGGGAAGAAAAACTGTTTTTT
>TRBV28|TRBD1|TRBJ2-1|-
CASRPQGESYNEQFF
TGTGCCAGCAGGCCACAGGGGGAGTCCTACAATGAGCAGTTCTTC
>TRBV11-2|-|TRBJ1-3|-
CASSLDGASSGNTIYF
TGTGCCAGCAGCTTAGATGGGGCTAGCTCTGGAAACACCATATATTTT
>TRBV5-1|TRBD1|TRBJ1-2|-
CASRGTGAAAGYTF
TGCGCCAGCAGAGGGACAGGGGCCGCGGCTGGCTACACCTTC
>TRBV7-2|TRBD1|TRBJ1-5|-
CASSLVGGGQGAFQPQHF
TGTGCCAGCAGCTTAGTCGGTGGGGGACAGGGGGCTTTTCAGCCCCAGCATTTT
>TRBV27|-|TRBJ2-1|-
CASSIAASYNEQFF
TGTGCCAGCAGTATAGCAGCGTCATACAATGAGCAGTTCTTC
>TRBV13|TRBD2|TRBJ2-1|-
CASSLGGGAGNEQFF
TGTGCCAGCAGCTTAGGCGGGGGGGCCGGGAATGAGCAGTTCTTC
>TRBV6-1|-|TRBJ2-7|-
CASRITRGPYEQYF
TGTGCCAGCCGCATAACCAGGGGACCCTACGAGCAGTACTTC
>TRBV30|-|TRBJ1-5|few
CAWSSGLDQPQHF
TGTGCCTGGAGTTCAGGGTTAGACCAGCCCCAGCATTTT
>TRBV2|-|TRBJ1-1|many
CASIQSTEAFF
TGTGCCAGCATACAATCCACTGAAGCTTTCTTT
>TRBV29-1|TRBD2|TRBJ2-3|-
CSVEDQVAGGPNTQYF
TGCAGCGTTGAAGATCAGGTAGCGGGAGGGCCAAATACGCAGTATTTT
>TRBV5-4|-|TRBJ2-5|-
CASTRRAGVEETQYF
TGTGCCAGCACGAGGAGGGCCGGGGTTGAGGAGACCCAGTACTTC
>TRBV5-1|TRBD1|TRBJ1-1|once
CASSSRKTGGALEAFF
TGCGCCAGCAGCTCCCGAAAGACAGGGGGCGCTTTGGAAGCTTTCTTT
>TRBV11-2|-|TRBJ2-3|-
CASSLDLRTVSTDTQYF
TGTGCCAGCAGCTTAGATCTTAGAACGGTTAGCACAGATACGCAGTATTTT
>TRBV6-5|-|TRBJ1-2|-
CASSWSEQPKLNGYTF
TGTGCCAGCAGTTGGTCGGAGCAGCCAAAACTTAATGGCTACACCTTC
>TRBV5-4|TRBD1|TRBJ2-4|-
CASSSLGTGALAKNIQYF
TGTGCCAGCAGCTCGCTCGGGACAGGGGCTTTAGCCAAAAACATTCAGTACTTC
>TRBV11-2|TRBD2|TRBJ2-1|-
CASSTTGTSGRFNDEQFF
TGTGCCAGCAGCACGACCGGGACTAGCGGGAGATTTAACGATGAGCAGTTCTTC
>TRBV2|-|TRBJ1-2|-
CASSEFHSRRGYTF
TGTGCCAGCAGTGAATTCCACAGTCGACGCGGCTACACCTTC
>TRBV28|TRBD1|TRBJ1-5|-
CASRTGQGAGQPQHF
TGTGCCAGCAGAACGGGACAGGGGGCTGGGCAGCCCCAGCATTTT
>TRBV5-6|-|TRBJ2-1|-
CASSPRDWVDEQFF
TGTGCCAGCAGCCCCCGGGACTGGGTGGACGAGCAGTTCTTC
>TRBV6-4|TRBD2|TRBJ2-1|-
CASSRREGYNEQFF
TGTGCCAGCAGTCGGCGGGAGGGCTACAATGAGCAGTTCTTC
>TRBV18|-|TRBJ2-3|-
CASSPSSTDTQYF
TGTGCCAGCTCACCGAGCAGCACAGATACGCAGTATTTT
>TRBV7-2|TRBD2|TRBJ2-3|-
CASSFRLAGGTDTQYF
TGTGCCAGCAGCTTCCGCCTAGCGGGGGGCACAGATACGCAGTATTTT
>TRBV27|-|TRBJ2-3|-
CASSSPGTSTDTQYF
TGTGCCAGCAGTTCCCCTGGGACTAGCACAGATACGCAGTATTTT
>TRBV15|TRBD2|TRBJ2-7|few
CATSRDRLAGGYPYEQYF
TGTGCCACCAGCAGAGACAGACTAGCGGGAGGTTACCCCTACGAGCAGTACTTC
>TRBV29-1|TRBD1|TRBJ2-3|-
CSSRQGSSTDTQYF
TGCAGCTCACGACAGGGTAGTTCCACAGATACGCAGTATTTT
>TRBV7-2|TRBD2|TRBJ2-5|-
CASSLGGLAQETQYF
TGTGCCAGCAGCTTAGGGGGACTAGCACAAGAGACCCAGTACTTC
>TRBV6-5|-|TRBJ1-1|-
CASRRGGPYTEAFF
TGTGCCAGCAGGCGTGGAGGACCGTACACTGAAGCTTTCTTT
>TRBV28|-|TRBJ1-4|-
CASSETGTGGKLFF
TGTGCCAGCAGCGAGACCGGGACCGGGGGAAAACTGTTTTTT
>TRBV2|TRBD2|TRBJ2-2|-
CASTTGGLNTGELFF
TGTGCCAGCACAACCGGGGGGTTAAACACCGGGGAGCTGTTTTTT
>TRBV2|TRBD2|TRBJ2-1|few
CASRMTSGLYNEQFF
TGTGCCAGCAGAATGACTAGCGGCCTTTACAATGAGCAGTTCTTC
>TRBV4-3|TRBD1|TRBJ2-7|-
CASSQDRGYEQYF
TGCGCCAGCAGCCAGGACAGGGGTTACGAGCAGTACTTC
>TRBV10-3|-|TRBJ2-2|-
CAISDTSPFGELFF
TGTGCCATCAGTGACACGAGCCCATTCGGGGAGCTGTTTTTT
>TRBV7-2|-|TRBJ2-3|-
CASSLEVGGATDTQYF
TGTGCCAGCAGCTTAGAGGTGGGGGGGGCAACAGATACGCAGTATTTT
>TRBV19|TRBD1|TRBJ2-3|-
CASRNRGSASTDTQYF
TGTGCCAGTAGAAACAGGGGGTCCGCTAGCACAGATACGCAGTATTTT
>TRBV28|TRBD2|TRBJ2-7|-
CASSAPSSGSYEQYF
TGTGCCAGCAGTGCGCCTTCTAGCGGGAGCTACGAGCAGTACTTC
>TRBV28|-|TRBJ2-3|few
CAIRAGSASTDTQYF
TGTGCCATCCGGGCCGGGAGTGCGAGCACAGATACGCAGTATTTT
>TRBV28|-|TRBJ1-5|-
CASSLFADGDQPQHF
TGTGCCAGCAGTTTATTTGCTGACGGAGATCAGCCCCAGCATTTT
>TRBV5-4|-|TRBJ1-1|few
CASRTYYGNTEAFF
TGTGCCAGCCGAACCTATTACGGGAACACTGAAGCTTTCTTT
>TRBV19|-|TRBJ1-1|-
CASNFFRGTDTEAFF
TGTGCCAGTAACTTTTTTCGGGGAACGGACACTGAAGCTTTCTTT